The 27 T cell receptor beta chains presented below share a single source sample, sequenced in a study of follicular helper T cells after annual influenza vaccination (dated by TCRdb to the late 2010s). The library was obtained by the immunoSEQ multiplex PCR assay. TCRdb re-hosts the immuneACCESS table, in-frame sequences only. Its copies lack some clones; in the studies checked, an unresolved V gene accounts for under half of them, and the cause for the rest is not known. For this sample there are fewer than 7,000 clones; around four fifths appear just once. The ten largest clonotypes hold less than 0.65% of the sample. The sample's time point, from its label and the paper: 2015-2016 season, 7 days after influenza vaccination. Source: CXCR5- memory CD4+ T cells sorted from blood, taken 7 days after influenza vaccination. This sample's cell subset or site label indicates: CXCR5- memory CD4 T cells. Receptors were obtained from an adult who received the influenza vaccine.

The count of this clone is one. The rearrangement links TRBV5-8 to TRBJ1-1, with a weak D call TRBD1 (5 bases). CDR3 size: 13 residues. CDR1 and CDR2 from the germline V gene are SGHTS and YDEGEE. The V gene lost 4 bases and the J gene lost 1 base, with 8 bases spanning the gap. DNA of the CDR3: TGTGCCAGCAGCCAGGGAGGGAACACTGAAGCTTTCTTT. This encodes CASSQGGNTEAFF.

V usage is TRBV4-1 and J usage is TRBJ2-1, with TRBD2 matching 8 bases. J gave up 2 bases and V 3 bases, and 0 bases lay outside the gene matches. The germline V gene has CDR1 MGHRA and CDR2 YSYEKL. The CDR3 is made up of 14 amino acids. DNA for the CDR3: TGCGCCAGCAGCCACGGGGGGGCCTACAATGAGCAGTTCTTC. Amino acid sequence: CASSHGGAYNEQFF.

The chain uses TRBV6-5 and TRBJ2-7, with D possibly being TRBD1 or TRBD2 (5 bases each). CDR3 length: 15 amino acids. The V end was cut by 0 bases, the J end by 5 bases, with 14 bases between. Germline V gene sequence: CDR1 MNHEY, CDR2 SVGAGI. In nucleotides, the CDR3 is TGTGCCAGCAGTTACTCGGTTGGGGGTATCGACGAGCAGTACTTC. Its protein product is CASSYSVGGIDEQYF.

In DNA, the CDR3 is TGTGCCAGCAGCTTAGAGCCGGGACCGCGGCAGTATTTT. Its translation is CASSLEPGPRQYF. J is TRBJ2-3 and V is TRBV11-2; either TRBD1 or TRBD2 may supply D (5 bases each). Germline CDR1 SGHAT, CDR2 FQNNGV. Deletions cut 0 bases from V and 11 bases from J, with 12 bases between. The length of the CDR3 is 13 residues.

The V gene is TRBV18, the J gene TRBJ2-7, with D possibly TRBD1 on 6 matching bases. The germline CDR1 and CDR2 sequences are KGHSH and LQKENI. CDR3 length equals 15 residues. V dropped 4 bases and J dropped 7 bases, with 20 bases sitting between them. This CDR3 reads CASSLPGHPLLEQYF. In DNA, the CDR3 is TGTGCCAGCTCACTCCCGGGACACCCCTTATTAGAGCAGTACTTC.

The rearrangement links TRBV7-2 to TRBJ1-2, with D possibly being TRBD1 (6 bases). CDR1 and CDR2 from the germline V gene are SGHTA and FQGNSA. The V end lost 2 bases, the J end lost 8 bases, and 15 bases lay between the germline ends. CDR3 size: 14 residues. CDR3 nucleotides: TGTGCCAGCAGCTTACTGGGGACATCCGGGGGCTACACCTTC. This gives the protein CASSLLGTSGGYTF.

CDR3 DNA: TGTGCCAGCAGCTTAGGGGGTGGTGATGGCTACACCTTC. Translated: CASSLGGGDGYTF. The chain combines TRBV7-2 with TRBJ1-2; D remains unclear. CDR1 SGHTA and CDR2 FQGNSA come from the germline V gene. The CDR3 runs 13 residues. V shed 1 base and J shed 6 bases, with 9 bases lying between them. The variable domain in full, with the rest retrieved from reference TRBV7-2 and TRBJ1-2, is GAGVSQSPSNKVTEKGKDVELRCDPISGHTALYWYRQSLGQGLEFLIYFQGNSAPDKSGLPSDRFSAERTGGSVSTLTIQRTQQEDSAVYLCASSLGGGDGYTFGSGTRLTVV.

The gene calls are TRBV6-6 and TRBJ1-4; D is possibly TRBD1 (5 bases). Trimming stripped 2 bases from V and 5 bases from J, with 15 bases between. The CDR3 runs to 16 residues. Looked up from germline, CDR1 is MNHNY and CDR2 is SVGAGI (reference sequence). CDR3 bases: TGTGCCAGCAGTTACGCCCACCGGGGCGGGAATGAAAAACTGTTTTTT. Translated: CASSYAHRGGNEKLFF.

The chain links TRBV9 to TRBJ2-5; D is uncertain. The germline V gene has CDR1 SGDLS and CDR2 YYNGEE. V was clipped by 0 bases and J by 3 bases, with 6 bases between them. This CDR3 is built from 13 residues. CDR3: CASSVGAEETQYF. In nucleotides, the CDR3 is TGTGCCAGCAGCGTAGGTGCCGAAGAGACCCAGTACTTC.

The rearrangement uses TRBV4-2 and TRBJ1-4, with D possibly being TRBD1 (6 bases). Germline CDR1 and CDR2: LGHNA and YNFKEQ. This CDR3 has 15 residues. V lost 0 bases to trimming and J lost 7 bases, with 12 bases between them. Here the CDR3 DNA reads TGTGCCAGCAGCCAAGATCCAGGGGTTGGTGAAAAACTGTTTTTT. As protein: CASSQDPGVGEKLFF.

The chain links TRBV5-1 to TRBJ2-1, with a possible D match to TRBD1 (6 bases). Germline lookup yields CDR1 SGHRS and CDR2 YFSETQ. Trimming took 4 bases from V and 9 from J, leaving 14 bases between them. The CDR3 is made up of 13 amino acids. DNA of the CDR3: TGCGCCAGCAGCCTACAGGGTGGGGGTGAGCAGTTCTTC. This sequence encodes CASSLQGGGEQFF. Full variable domain (remainder filled in from reference TRBV5-1 and TRBJ2-1): KAGVTQTPRYLIKTRGQQVTLSCSPISGHRSVSWYQQTPGQGLQFLFEYFSETQRNKGNFPGRFSGRQFSNSRSEMNVSTLELGDSALYLCASSLQGGGEQFFGPGTRLTVL.

The V gene is TRBV6-5, the J gene TRBJ2-1; D is possibly TRBD1 (5 bases). CDR1 and CDR2 from the germline V gene are MNHEY and SVGAGI. Between the trimmed V and J ends, which lost 2 bases and 5 bases, there was a span of 13 bases. This CDR3 is 15 amino acids long. CDR3 amino acids: CASSYVRATNNEQFF. The CDR3 DNA sequence: TGTGCCAGCAGTTACGTCAGGGCAACAAACAATGAGCAGTTCTTC.

V usage is TRBV7-9 and J usage is TRBJ2-7; D gene ambiguous. Trimming cost V 2 bases and J 6 bases, with 8 bases left between them. The CDR3 has 12 amino acids. Germline V gene lookup returns CDR1 SEHNR and CDR2 FQNEAQ (reference sequence). The CDR3 sequence: CASSLNFGEQYF. DNA of the CDR3: TGTGCCAGCAGCTTAAACTTTGGCGAGCAGTACTTC.

This CDR3 reads CASSPTGTTTGELFF. CDR3 sequence (DNA): TGTGCCAGCAGCCCTACTGGGACAACCACCGGGGAGCTGTTTTTT. This sequence joins TRBV7-3 and TRBJ2-2, with D tentatively TRBD1 (6 bases). Trimming removed 5 bases from V and 4 bases from J, with 14 bases in between. This CDR3 is built from 15 residues. Per the germline V gene, CDR1 is SGHTA and CDR2 is FQGTGA.

The gene calls are TRBV7-6 and TRBJ1-3, with D unresolved. Germline CDR1 and CDR2: SGHVS and FNYEAQ. This CDR3 comprises 11 residues. Trimming took 6 bases from V and 7 from J, leaving 7 bases between them. CDR3 bases: TGTGCCAGCAGTGAGACGAACACCATATATTTT. Translated, it gives CASSETNTIYF.

This rearrangement joins TRBV5-1 to TRBJ2-5; D not resolved. This CDR3 is built from 11 residues. Germline loops: CDR1 SGHRS, CDR2 YFSETQ. V was trimmed by 2 bases and J by 3 bases, leaving 2 bases between them. The CDR3 reads CASSFKETQYF. In nucleotides, the CDR3 is TGCGCCAGCAGCTTTAAAGAGACCCAGTACTTC.

V is TRBV6-6 and J is TRBJ1-5; D may be TRBD1 (5 bases). Germline CDR1 MNHNY, CDR2 SVGAGI (reference sequence). The CDR3 length is 14 residues. Trimming cost V 4 bases and J 3 bases, with 10 bases left between them. The DNA of the CDR3 is TGTGCCAGCAGTTCGGGACTGGTCAATCAGCCCCAGCATTTT. As protein: CASSSGLVNQPQHF.

The chain is built from TRBV19 and TRBJ1-6; possibly TRBD1 for D (5 bases). CDR3 size: 14 residues. V lost 3 bases and J lost 8, with 11 bases in between. Germline V lookup: CDR1 LNHDA, CDR2 SQIVND (reference sequence). The CDR3 region has the DNA TGTGCCAGTAGTATCCCGGGGGGGGATTCACCCCTCCACTTT. Translation: CASSIPGGDSPLHF.

The chain combines TRBV27 with TRBJ1-1; the D gene is possibly TRBD1 (6 bases). The length of the CDR3 is 13 residues. Germline V CDR1 and CDR2: MNHEY, SMNVEV (reference sequence). V lost 5 bases and J 2 bases, leaving 9 bases between the germline ends. CDR3 in amino acids: CASSQQGNTEAFF. In DNA form, the CDR3 reads TGTGCCAGCAGTCAACAGGGCAACACTGAAGCTTTCTTT.

The chain couples TRBV5-1 to TRBJ2-5, with D hard to call. The CDR3 is 14 residues long. The V gene's germline CDR1 is SGHRS and CDR2 YFSETQ. V shed 1 base and J shed 5 bases, with 12 bases lying between them. CDR3 nucleotides: TGCGCCAGCAGCTTGTCCCCCAACGGGGAGACCCAGTACTTC. It specifies CASSLSPNGETQYF.

The V call is TRBV5-1, the J call TRBJ1-1; D call uncertain. This CDR3 is built from 15 residues. Deletions cut 1 base from V and 3 bases from J, with 13 bases between. The V gene's germline CDR1 is SGHRS and CDR2 YFSETQ. CDR3 sequence (DNA): TGCGCCAGCAGCTTGCGGTTAGGTCCTGACACTGAAGCTTTCTTT. As protein: CASSLRLGPDTEAFF.

The chain combines TRBV18 with TRBJ2-5; D is ambiguous. The germline CDR1 and CDR2 sequences are KGHSH and LQKENI. This CDR3 has 13 residues. Trimming shortened V by 3 bases and J by 4 bases, and 9 bases separated the two germline ends. CDR3 region: CASSPQEGETQYF. Written as DNA, the CDR3 is TGTGCCAGCTCACCCCAGGAAGGAGAGACCCAGTACTTC.

The chain combines TRBV28 with TRBJ1-5; 9 nucleotides line up with TRBD1. V dropped 8 bases and J dropped 7; count of bases not matched to a gene: 12. Germline V gene data show CDR1 as MDHEN and CDR2 as SYDVKM. The CDR3 contains 15 residues. The CDR3 DNA follows: TGTGCCAGCCTACCGGGGGACAGGGAGACACAGCCCCAGCATTTT. Protein: CASLPGDRETQPQHF.

J is TRBJ2-5 and V is TRBV7-9; D is undetermined. This CDR3 region has 11 residues. Germline assignment: CDR1 SEHNR and CDR2 FQNEAQ (reference sequence). Deletions cut 4 bases from V and 4 bases from J, with 4 bases between. As DNA, the CDR3 is TGTGCCAGCAGCTCGCGAGAGACCCAGTACTTC. This encodes CASSSRETQYF.

The rearrangement uses TRBV5-1 and TRBJ1-6; D remains ambiguous. This CDR3 region has 16 residues. CDR1 and CDR2 (germline): SGHRS, YFSETQ. Trimming took 0 bases from V and 9 from J, leaving 16 bases between them. The CDR3 region has the DNA TGCGCCAGCAGCTTGGGTCAGACTTCCCGGGGTTCACCCCTCCACTTT. Its translation: CASSLGQTSRGSPLHF. The full variable domain, its missing parts supplied by reference TRBV5-1 and TRBJ1-6, is KAGVTQTPRYLIKTRGQQVTLSCSPISGHRSVSWYQQTPGQGLQFLFEYFSETQRNKGNFPGRFSGRQFSNSRSEMNVSTLELGDSALYLCASSLGQTSRGSPLHFGNGTRLTVT.

This CDR3 reads CASSTGGDTQYF. The DNA for the CDR3 is TGTGCCAGCAGTACAGGGGGGGATACGCAGTATTTT. The chain combines TRBV7-3 with TRBJ2-3; 8 bases fit TRBD1. Germline CDR1 SGHTA, CDR2 FQGTGA. V trimming: 6 bases; J trimming: 6 bases; junction bases outside the gene matches: 2. CDR3 length: 12 residues.

This sequence joins TRBV6-5 and TRBJ2-1; tentative D call: TRBD1 (5 bases). CDR1 MNHEY and CDR2 SVGAGI come from the germline V gene. V was clipped by 2 bases and J by 8 bases, with 16 bases between them. The CDR3 runs to 15 residues. The CDR3 DNA is TGTGCCAGCAGTTACCAGGGCCACGGAAACTATGAGCAGTTCTTC. It codes for CASSYQGHGNYEQFF.